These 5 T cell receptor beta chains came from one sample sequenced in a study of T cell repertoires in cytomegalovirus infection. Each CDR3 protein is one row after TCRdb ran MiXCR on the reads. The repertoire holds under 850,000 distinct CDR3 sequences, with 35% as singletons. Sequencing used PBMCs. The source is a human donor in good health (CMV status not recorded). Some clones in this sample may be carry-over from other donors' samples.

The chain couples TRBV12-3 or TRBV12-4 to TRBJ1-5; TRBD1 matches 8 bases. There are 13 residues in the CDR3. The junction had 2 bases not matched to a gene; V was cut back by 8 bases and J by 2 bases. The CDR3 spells CASGQGGNQPQHF. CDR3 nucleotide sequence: TGTGCCAGCGGACAGGGCGGCAATCAGCCCCAGCATTTT.

The CDR3 nucleotides are TGTGCCAGCACGGAGGGCCAATCCTCAGAGACCCAGTACTTC. It codes for CASTEGQSSETQYF. This chain joins TRBV2 and TRBJ2-5; D is perhaps TRBD2 (6 bases). The CDR3 covers 14 residues. Germline values: CDR1 SNHLY, CDR2 FYNNEI. V was trimmed by 7 bases and J by 4 bases, leaving 16 bases between them.

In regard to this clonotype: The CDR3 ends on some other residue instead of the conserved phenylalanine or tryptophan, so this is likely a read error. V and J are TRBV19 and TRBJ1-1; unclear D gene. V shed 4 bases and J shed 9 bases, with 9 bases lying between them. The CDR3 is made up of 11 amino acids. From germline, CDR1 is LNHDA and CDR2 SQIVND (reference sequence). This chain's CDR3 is CASSTSAKAFS. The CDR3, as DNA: TGTGCCAGTAGTACGAGCGCTAAAGCTTTCTCT.

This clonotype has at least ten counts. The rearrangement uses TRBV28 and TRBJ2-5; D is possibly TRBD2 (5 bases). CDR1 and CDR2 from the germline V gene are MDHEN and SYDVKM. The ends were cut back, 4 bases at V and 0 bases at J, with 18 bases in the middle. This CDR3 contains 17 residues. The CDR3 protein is CASSSFFGGAYQETQYF. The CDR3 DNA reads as TGTGCCAGCAGTTCCTTCTTTGGAGGAGCGTACCAAGAGACCCAGTACTTC. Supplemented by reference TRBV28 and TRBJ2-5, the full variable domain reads DVKVTQSSRYLVKRTGEKVFLECVQDMDHENMFWYRQDPGLGLRLIYFSYDVKMKEKGDIPEGYSVSREKKERFSLILESASTNQTSMYLCASSSFFGGAYQETQYFGPGTRLLVL.

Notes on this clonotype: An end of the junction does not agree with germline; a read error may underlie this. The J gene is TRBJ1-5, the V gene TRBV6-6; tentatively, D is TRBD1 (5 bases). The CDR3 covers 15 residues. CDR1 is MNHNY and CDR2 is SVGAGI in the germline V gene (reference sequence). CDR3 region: CASRLGPLPNHPQHF. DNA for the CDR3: TGTGCCAGCAGGCTGGGACCCCTCCCAAATCATCCCCAGCATTTT.